This passage covers 12 T cell receptor beta chains from one sample sequenced in a study of graft-versus-host responses after intestinal transplantation. The data were produced by immunoSEQ multiplex PCR, yet TCRdb's version contains in-frame clones alone and is incomplete. The table shows over 15,000 clones, with roughly 94% occurring only once. The sequencing here drew on PBMCs, taken 23 days after intestinal transplant. Every receptor here comes from a human patient who received an intestinal transplant, so some T cells may come from the graft donor.

V gene TRBV7-2 combines with J gene TRBJ2-1; 10 nucleotides match TRBD2. The CDR3 is 17 residues long. Germline V gene sequence: CDR1 SGHTA, CDR2 FQGNSA. With V trimmed by 4 bases and J by 1 base, 7 bases remained unmatched. CDR3 region: CASSSLAGWRSYNEQFF. In DNA form, the CDR3 reads TGTGCCAGCAGCTCACTAGCGGGATGGAGGTCCTACAATGAGCAGTTCTTC.

The chain employs TRBV10-2 and TRBJ2-1; D is undetermined. V dropped 0 bases and J dropped 9 bases, with 6 bases sitting between them. This CDR3 has 12 amino acids. Per the germline V gene, CDR1 is WSHSY and CDR2 is SAAADI. The DNA for the CDR3 is TGCGCCAGCAGTGAGTCGGTAATTGAGCAGTTCTTC. Translation: CASSESVIEQFF.

J is TRBJ1-4 and V is TRBV7-7, with 8 bases identical to TRBD1. This CDR3 is built from 19 residues. Germline CDR1 SSHAT, CDR2 FNYEAQ (reference sequence). Unmatched junction bases numbered 14, after V lost 2 bases and J lost 3 bases. This chain's CDR3 is CASSLPKVDRVISNEKLFF. In DNA, the CDR3 is TGTGCCAGCAGCTTACCCAAGGTGGACAGGGTCATCTCTAATGAAAAACTGTTTTTT.

The chain couples TRBV5-3 to TRBJ2-6; 8 nucleotides match TRBD1. TRBV5-3 is treated as an ORF (open reading frame) with a function not yet certain. The CDR3 is 22 amino acids. V lost 0 bases to trimming and J lost 2 bases; unmatched junction nucleotides: 19. The CDR3 DNA follows: TGTGCCAGAAGCTTGGAGGTGTGCGGCAGGGGGCCCAGGGGCCCTGGGGCCAACGTCCTGACTTTC. This encodes CARSLEVCGRGPRGPGANVLTF.

The chain recombines TRBV9 with TRBJ2-7, with D perhaps matching TRBD1 or TRBD2 (5 bases each). Trimming cost V 3 bases and J 3 bases, with 10 bases left between them. CDR1 SGDLS and CDR2 YYNGEE come from the germline V gene. CDR3 length equals 13 residues. CDR3 amino acids: CASSGRDGYEQYF. The CDR3 bases are TGTGCCAGCAGCGGCAGGGACGGCTACGAGCAGTACTTC.

The chain joins TRBV4-1 to TRBJ2-1; the D is unclear. The CDR3 totals 15 residues. Trimming took off 5 bases at V and 2 bases at J, with 13 bases between the two ends. Germline CDR1 MGHRA, CDR2 YSYEKL. The CDR3 bases are TGCGCCAGCAGCACCCGACCCGAGGCCTACAATGAGCAGTTCTTC. Translated, it gives CASSTRPEAYNEQFF.

V and J are TRBV6-5 and TRBJ2-1; D tentatively reads TRBD1 or TRBD2 (5 bases each). The CDR3 runs 12 residues. V was trimmed by 2 bases and J by 7 bases, leaving 6 bases between them. The V gene's germline CDR1 is MNHEY and CDR2 SVGAGI. This CDR3 is CASSYEGNEQFF. The CDR3 DNA sequence: TGTGCCAGCAGTTACGAGGGGAATGAGCAGTTCTTC.

This chain links TRBV11-2 with TRBJ2-1; weak D call: TRBD2 (6 bases). Germline CDR1 reads SGHAT; CDR2 reads FQNNGV. The CDR3 runs to 16 residues. V lost 5 bases and J lost 4, with 18 bases in between. The CDR3 here is CASSTNREPGYNEQFF. The CDR3 coding sequence is TGTGCCAGCAGCACCAATCGGGAGCCGGGGTACAATGAGCAGTTCTTC.

The rearrangement uses TRBV2 and TRBJ2-7; D is unresolved. Germline V gene lookup returns CDR1 SNHLY and CDR2 FYNNEI. The V and J ends lost 5 bases and 6 bases respectively, with 11 bases between them. This CDR3 spans 12 amino acids. CDR3: CASSSLLTEQYF. The CDR3 nucleotides are TGTGCCAGCAGTTCCCTCCTGACCGAGCAGTACTTC. The variable domain in full, completed from reference TRBV2 and TRBJ2-7, reads EPEVTQTPSHQVTQMGQEVILRCVPISNHLYFYWYRQILGQKVEFLVSFYNNEISEKSEIFDDQFSVERPDGSNFTLKIRSTKLEDSAMYFCASSSLLTEQYFGPGTRLTVT.

The chain carries TRBV28 and TRBJ2-1, with D perhaps assigned TRBD1 or TRBD2 (5 bases each). Trimming stripped 3 bases from V and 0 bases from J, with 6 bases between. The CDR3 runs 14 residues. Germline CDR1 MDHEN, CDR2 SYDVKM. The CDR3 reads CASSLGVSYNEQFF. The CDR3 region has the DNA TGTGCCAGCAGTTTGGGGGTCTCCTACAATGAGCAGTTCTTC.

DNA for the CDR3: TGTGCCAGCCTCCTGAGGGGATGGAGCACTGAAGCTTTCTTT. Protein product: CASLLRGWSTEAFF. The chain links TRBV19 to TRBJ1-1; D perhaps matches TRBD1 (5 bases). CDR3 length: 14 residues. The ends were cut back, 9 bases at V and 4 bases at J, with 18 bases in the middle. The V gene's germline CDR1 is LNHDA and CDR2 SQIVND (reference sequence).

The chain couples TRBV7-6 to TRBJ2-7; 10 bases map to TRBD1. V was clipped by 5 bases and J by 6 bases; unmatched bases: 10. CDR3 size: 15 residues. Germline loops: CDR1 SGHVS, CDR2 FNYEAQ. CDR3 in DNA: TGTGCCAGCAGCCCACCCGGGACAGGGGCGGGCGAGCAGTACTTC. This translates into CASSPPGTGAGEQYF.